One T cell receptor beta chain is described in this entry. What it binds is not known. This PCR relied on a set of 60 Vbeta primers and 13 Jbeta primers. Some clones are missing from TCRdb's copy, which holds only in-frame ones; the method was immunoSEQ multiplex PCR. The sample holds 90,000 to 120,000 clones, roughly 70% seen once. This specimen comes from a study of cytomegalovirus exposure and HLA in healthy donors. Regarding the study as a whole: The study listed some 160 cytomegalovirus-associated TCR beta chains. Relative to equally common others, HLA-associated TCR beta chains showed greater clonal expansion in a later analysis. V- and J-gene trimming of TCR beta was linked (in a later analysis) to a missense DCLRE1C variant.

The CDR3 covers 13 residues. V was clipped by 2 bases and J by 5 bases, with 9 bases between them. The V gene's germline CDR1 is MNHEY and CDR2 SVGAGI. The V call is TRBV6-5, the J call TRBJ2-5; D unresolved. The origin of this receptor is a woman aged 40 to 50 in good health and CMV-seropositive. Material: PBMCs. The CDR3 nucleotides are TGTGCCAGCAGTTACGCCCTGCGGGAGACCCAGTACTTC. This codes for CASSYALRETQYF.